This T cell receptor beta chain is drawn from a study of CXCR3-negative and CXCR3-positive naive CD8 T cells (dated by TCRdb to the late 2010s). The study in broad terms: In total, 130 million to 150 million TRB reads were obtained, or roughly 1.5 +/- 0.3 million reads per library. The diversity and physicochemical repertoire analyses included approximately ten donors pooled from two independent experiments. Naive subsets from about 5 donors and memory cells from 3 donors were included in the TRBV-TRBJ cluster analysis. What the work shows at the level of the full study, not this receptor alone: Because CXCR3 expression was partially decreased after cryopreservation, freshly isolated PBMCs were used for most assays. Within the same donor, TRBV-TRBJ usage looked similar between naive CXCR3-negative and CXCR3-positive cells, but memory cells had distinct patterns. Because surface CD5, which has been linked to self-reactivity in mice, was comparable between naive subsets, TCR interaction strength was also inferred from TRB CDR3 physicochemical properties. Comparably high repertoire diversity was found in both naive subsets, whereas much lower repertoire diversity was found in memory CD8+ T cells.

The CDR3 covers 15 residues, taking in both the cysteine and the phenylalanine. The DNA sequence is not available. According to the germline V gene, CDR1 reads SGDLS and CDR2 reads YYNGEE. In the case of this clonotype: It has no known antigen specificity.

Each CD8+ T cell subset was flow-sorted in triplicate, with over 250,000 cells per subset placed directly into RLT lysis buffer. Peripheral blood mononuclear cells were isolated from buffy coats by standard density gradient centrifugation. Total RNA was extracted from sorted cells with an RNeasy Mini Kit. Instrument on record: NextSeq 550. The Human TCR Profiling Kit (MiLaboratory) was used to prepare UMI-labeled 5' RACE TRB cDNA libraries. The full amount of extracted RNA was used for cDNA synthesis, and the full amount of resulting cDNA was used for PCR amplification. The libraries were made side by side, with each library going through the same number of PCR cycles. The study's own analysis went as follows. With a requirement of at least two reads per UMI, MIGEC and MiXCR extracted about 50,000 +/- 10,000 unique UMI-labeled TRB cDNA molecules per library. An average of approximately 40,000 +/- 10,000 functional in-frame TRB CDR3 nucleotide clonotypes without stop codons was found per library. After downsampling to 5000 UMI-labeled TRB molecules per sample, diversity metrics, including normalized Shannon-Wiener and Chao1, were computed in VDJtools. VDJtools was used to calculate clonotype-size-weighted physicochemical properties of the central five CDR3 residues, namely interaction energy, strength, volume and Kidera factor 4. After TCRdb reprocessed the reads, each CDR3 protein sequence was kept as one row, without DNA. The authors' filters were not applied to this entry. This specimen's table enumerates about 28,000 distinct CDR3 sequences. The ten largest clones take up roughly 10% of the sample.

The TCR was taken from a human donor in good health. Some clones in this sample may be carry-over from other donors' samples. The chain couples TRBV9 to TRBJ2-2. Sequencing was carried out using memory CD8+ T cells from blood. Read against the paper, the sample's cell subset or site label means: conventional CD8+ memory T cells (TMEM), sorted as controls. CDR3 protein: CASSVGALNTGELFF.